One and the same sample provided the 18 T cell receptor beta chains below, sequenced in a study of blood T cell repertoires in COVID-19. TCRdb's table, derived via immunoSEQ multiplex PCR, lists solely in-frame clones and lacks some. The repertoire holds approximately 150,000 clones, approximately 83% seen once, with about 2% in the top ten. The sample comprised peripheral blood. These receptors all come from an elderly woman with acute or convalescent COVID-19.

CDR3 coding DNA: TGTGCCAGTAGGCGGGGGCTAGCGGGTGACTACGAGCAGTACTTC. This sequence encodes CASRRGLAGDYEQYF. The chain employs TRBV19 and TRBJ2-7; the match to TRBD2 covers 8 bases. CDR1 and CDR2 (germline): LNHDA, SQIVND (reference sequence). This CDR3 has 15 amino acids. With 6 bases clipped from V and 3 bases from J, the junction kept 10 bases outside the gene matches. The full variable domain, its missing parts supplied by reference TRBV19 and TRBJ2-7, is DGGITQSPKYLFRKEGQNVTLSCEQNLNHDAMYWYRQDPGQGLRLIYYSQIVNDFQKGDIAEGYSVSREKKESFPLTVTSAQKNPTAFYLCASRRGLAGDYEQYFGPGTRLTVT.

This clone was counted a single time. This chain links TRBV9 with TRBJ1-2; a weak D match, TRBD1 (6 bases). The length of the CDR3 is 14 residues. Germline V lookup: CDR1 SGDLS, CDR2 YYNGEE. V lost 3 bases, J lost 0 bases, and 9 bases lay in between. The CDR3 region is CASSGRTANYGYTF. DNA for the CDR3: TGTGCCAGCAGCGGAAGGACAGCTAACTATGGCTACACCTTC.

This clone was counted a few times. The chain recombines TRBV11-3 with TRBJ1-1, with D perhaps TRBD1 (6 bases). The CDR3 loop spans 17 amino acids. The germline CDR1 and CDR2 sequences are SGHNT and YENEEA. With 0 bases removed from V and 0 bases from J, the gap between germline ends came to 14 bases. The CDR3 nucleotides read TGTGCCAGCAGCTTAGAGGAGGGGGGGCGATTGAACACTGAAGCTTTCTTT. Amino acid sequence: CASSLEEGGRLNTEAFF.

The CDR3, as DNA: TGTGCCAGCAGTCTACAGGTGGGAGATACGCAGTATTTT. As protein: CASSLQVGDTQYF. The genes are TRBV7-3 and TRBJ2-3; TRBD1 is a possible D gene (5 bases). CDR1 is SGHTA and CDR2 is FQGTGA in the germline V gene. Trimming cost V 6 bases and J 5 bases, with 12 bases left between them. The CDR3 is 13 amino acids.

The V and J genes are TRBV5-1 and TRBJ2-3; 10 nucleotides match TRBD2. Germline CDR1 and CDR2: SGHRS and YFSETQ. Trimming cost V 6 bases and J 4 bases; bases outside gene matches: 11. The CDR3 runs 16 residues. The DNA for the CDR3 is TGCGCCAGCACCCGCCGAAGCGGGGGGGCATCAGATACGCAGTATTTT. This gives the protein CASTRRSGGASDTQYF.

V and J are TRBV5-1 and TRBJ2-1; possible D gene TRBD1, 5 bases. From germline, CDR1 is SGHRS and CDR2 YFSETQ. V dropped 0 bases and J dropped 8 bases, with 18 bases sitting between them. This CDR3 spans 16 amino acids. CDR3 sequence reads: CASSLGVRVRTYEQFF. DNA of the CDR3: TGCGCCAGCAGCTTGGGGGTCAGGGTAAGGACCTATGAGCAGTTCTTC.

The CDR3 sequence: CASSVGSSFTDTQYF. As DNA, the CDR3 is TGTGCCAGCAGCGTAGGTAGTTCTTTCACAGATACGCAGTATTTT. This sequence joins TRBV9 and TRBJ2-3; D not resolved. The V end lost 0 bases, the J end lost 2 bases, and 10 bases lay between the germline ends. The CDR3 is 15 residues long. Looked up from germline, CDR1 is SGDLS and CDR2 is YYNGEE.

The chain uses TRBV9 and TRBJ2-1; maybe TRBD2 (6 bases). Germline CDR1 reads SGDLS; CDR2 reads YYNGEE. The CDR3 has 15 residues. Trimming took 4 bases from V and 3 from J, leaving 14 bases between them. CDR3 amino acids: CASSQGAGSYNEQFF. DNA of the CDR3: TGTGCCAGCAGCCAGGGAGCGGGTAGCTACAATGAGCAGTTCTTC.

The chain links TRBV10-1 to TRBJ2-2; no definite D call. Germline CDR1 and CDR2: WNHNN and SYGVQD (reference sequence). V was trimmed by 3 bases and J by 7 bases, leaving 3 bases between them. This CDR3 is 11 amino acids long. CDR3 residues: CASSDLGELFF. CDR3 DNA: TGCGCCAGCAGTGACCTCGGGGAGCTGTTTTTT.

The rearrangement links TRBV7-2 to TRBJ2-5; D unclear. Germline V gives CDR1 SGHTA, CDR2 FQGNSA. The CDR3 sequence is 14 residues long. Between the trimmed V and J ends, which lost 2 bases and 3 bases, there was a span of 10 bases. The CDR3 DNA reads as TGTGCCAGCAGCTTAAGCTCGGCGGAAGAGACCCAGTACTTC. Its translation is CASSLSSAEETQYF. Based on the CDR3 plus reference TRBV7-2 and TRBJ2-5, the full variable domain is GAGVSQSPSNKVTEKGKDVELRCDPISGHTALYWYRQSLGQGLEFLIYFQGNSAPDKSGLPSDRFSAERTGGSVSTLTIQRTQQEDSAVYLCASSLSSAEETQYFGPGTRLLVL.

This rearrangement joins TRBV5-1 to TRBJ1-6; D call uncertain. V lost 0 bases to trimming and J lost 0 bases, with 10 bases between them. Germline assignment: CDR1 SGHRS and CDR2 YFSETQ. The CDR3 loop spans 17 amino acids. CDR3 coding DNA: TGCGCCAGCAGCTTGGGTTCCGCGAGCTCCTATAATTCACCCCTCCACTTT. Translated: CASSLGSASSYNSPLHF.

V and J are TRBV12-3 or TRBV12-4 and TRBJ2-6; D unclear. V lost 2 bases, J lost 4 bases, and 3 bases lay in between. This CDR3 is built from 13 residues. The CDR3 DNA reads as TGTGCCAGCAGTTTATCAGGGGCCAACGTCCTGACTTTC. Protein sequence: CASSLSGANVLTF.

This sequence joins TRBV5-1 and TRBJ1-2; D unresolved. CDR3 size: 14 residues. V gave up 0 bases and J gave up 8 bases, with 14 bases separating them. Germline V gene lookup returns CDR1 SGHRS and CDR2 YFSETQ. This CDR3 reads CASSLDGMSGGYTF. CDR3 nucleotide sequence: TGCGCCAGCAGCTTGGACGGGATGAGTGGGGGCTACACCTTC.

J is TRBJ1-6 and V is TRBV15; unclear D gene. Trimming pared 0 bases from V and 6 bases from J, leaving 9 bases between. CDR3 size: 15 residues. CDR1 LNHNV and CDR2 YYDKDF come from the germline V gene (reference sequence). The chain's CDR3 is CATSRDRGINSPLHF. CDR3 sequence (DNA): TGTGCCACCAGCAGAGATCGAGGGATTAATTCACCCCTCCACTTT. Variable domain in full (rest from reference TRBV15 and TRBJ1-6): DAMVIQNPRYQVTQFGKPVTLSCSQTLNHNVMYWYQQKSSQAPKLLFHYYDKDFNNEADTPDNFQSRRPNTSFCFLDIRSPGLGDTAMYLCATSRDRGINSPLHFGNGTRLTVT.

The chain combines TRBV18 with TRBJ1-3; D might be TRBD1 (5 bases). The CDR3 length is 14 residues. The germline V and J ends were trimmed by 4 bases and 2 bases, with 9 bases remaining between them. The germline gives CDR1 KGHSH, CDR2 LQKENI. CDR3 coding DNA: TGTGCCAGCTCACAGGACACGGCTGGAAACACCATATATTTT. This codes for CASSQDTAGNTIYF.

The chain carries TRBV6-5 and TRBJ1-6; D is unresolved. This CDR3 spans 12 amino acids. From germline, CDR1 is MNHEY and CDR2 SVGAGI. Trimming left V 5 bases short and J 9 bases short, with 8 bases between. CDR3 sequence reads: CASSPGSSPLHF. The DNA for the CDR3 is TGTGCCAGCAGTCCGGGGAGTTCACCCCTCCACTTT.

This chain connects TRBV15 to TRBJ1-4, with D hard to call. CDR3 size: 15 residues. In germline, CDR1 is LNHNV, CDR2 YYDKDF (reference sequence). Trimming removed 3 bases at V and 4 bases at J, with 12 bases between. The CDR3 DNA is TGTGCCACCAGCAGGCGGCAGCCACTTAATGAAAAACTGTTTTTT. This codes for CATSRRQPLNEKLFF.

Here the CDR3 DNA reads TGTGCCAGCAGCTTAGGACAGGGGGCTATTTACACCATATATTTT. Protein sequence: CASSLGQGAIYTIYF. The V call is TRBV7-2, the J call TRBJ1-3, with 10 bases matching TRBD1. The CDR3 runs 15 residues. V was pared by 1 base and J by 8 bases, with 5 bases of the junction left unmatched. CDR1 is SGHTA and CDR2 is FQGNSA in the germline V gene.